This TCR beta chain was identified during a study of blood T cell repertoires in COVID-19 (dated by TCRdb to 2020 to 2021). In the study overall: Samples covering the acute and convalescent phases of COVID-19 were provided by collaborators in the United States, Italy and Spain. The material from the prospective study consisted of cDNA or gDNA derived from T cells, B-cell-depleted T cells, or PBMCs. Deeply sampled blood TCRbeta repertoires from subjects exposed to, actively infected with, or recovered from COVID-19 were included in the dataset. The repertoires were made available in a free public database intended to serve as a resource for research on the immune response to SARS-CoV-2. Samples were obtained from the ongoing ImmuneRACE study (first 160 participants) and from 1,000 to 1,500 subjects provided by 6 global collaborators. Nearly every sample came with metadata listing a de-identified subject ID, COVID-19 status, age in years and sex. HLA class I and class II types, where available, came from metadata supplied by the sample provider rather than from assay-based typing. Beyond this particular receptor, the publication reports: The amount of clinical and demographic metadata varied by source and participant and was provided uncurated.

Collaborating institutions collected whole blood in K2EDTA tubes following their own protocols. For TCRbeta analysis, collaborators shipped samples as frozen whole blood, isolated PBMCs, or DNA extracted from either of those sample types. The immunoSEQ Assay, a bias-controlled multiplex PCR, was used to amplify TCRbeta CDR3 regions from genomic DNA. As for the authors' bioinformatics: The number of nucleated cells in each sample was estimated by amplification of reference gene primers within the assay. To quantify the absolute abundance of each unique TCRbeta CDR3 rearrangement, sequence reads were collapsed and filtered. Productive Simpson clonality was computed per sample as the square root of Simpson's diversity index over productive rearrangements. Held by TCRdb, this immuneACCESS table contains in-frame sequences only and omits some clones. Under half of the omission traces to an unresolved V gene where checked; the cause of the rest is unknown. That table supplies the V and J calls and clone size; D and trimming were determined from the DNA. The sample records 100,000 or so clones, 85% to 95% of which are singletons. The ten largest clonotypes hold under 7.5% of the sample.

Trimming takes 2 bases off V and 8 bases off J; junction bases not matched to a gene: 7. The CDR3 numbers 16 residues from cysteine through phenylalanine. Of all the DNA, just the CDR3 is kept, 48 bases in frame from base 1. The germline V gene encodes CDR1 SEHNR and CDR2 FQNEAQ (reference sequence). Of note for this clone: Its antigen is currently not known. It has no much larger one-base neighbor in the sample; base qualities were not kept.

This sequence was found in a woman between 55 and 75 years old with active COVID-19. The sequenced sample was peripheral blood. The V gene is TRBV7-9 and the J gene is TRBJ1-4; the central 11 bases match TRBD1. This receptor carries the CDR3 CASSLTGQGAQEKLFF. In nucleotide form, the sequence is TGTGCCAGCAGCTTAACTGGACAGGGGGCACAGGAAAAACTGTTTTTT.